This T cell receptor (beta chain) comes out of a study of blood T cells in healthy people across ages. Findings of the study overall: The CMV status of each donor remained undetermined, and this could have confounded shifts in expanded clonotypes.

Trimming left V 0 bases short and J 4 bases short, with 18 bases between. CDR1 is MGHRA, CDR2 YSYEKL, per germline. This CDR3 spans 17 amino acids. This clonotype has more than one count but fewer than ten. Its target is not known. A second PCR, run for about 7 to 12 cycles, used a sample-barcoded 5' primer plus a J-beta primer mix. MiXCR, run by TCRdb on the 5' RACE reads, gives a single entry per CDR3 protein. Here the sample spans around 1.5 million distinct CDR3 sequences, approximately 42% being singletons. This clonotype was sampled from a woman younger than 35 in good health. Sequences were obtained from blood. This sequence joins TRBV4-1 and TRBJ1-1; maybe TRBD1 (6 bases). This chain's CDR3 is CASSQDQGRGLTTEAFF. The CDR3 DNA reads as TGCGCCAGCAGCCAAGATCAGGGCAGGGGATTGACCACTGAAGCTTTCTTT.